This entry lists 8 T cell receptor beta chains sequenced from one sample in a study of cytomegalovirus exposure and HLA in healthy donors. Both 60 Vbeta primers and 13 Jbeta primers went into the PCR. This table comes from immunoSEQ multiplex PCR, and its TCRdb copy is limited to in-frame clones, with some not included. The repertoire shows 130,000 to 150,000 clones; the top ten hold 0.9% to 1%. Sequencing used PBMCs. All receptors derive from a male donor in good health and CMV-seronegative.

The rearrangement links TRBV5-6 to TRBJ1-3, with D tentatively TRBD1 (6 bases). There are 17 residues in the CDR3. Germline-derived CDR1 and CDR2 are SGHDT and YYEEEE. V shed 0 bases and J shed 4 bases, with 17 bases lying between them. The CDR3 bases are TGTGCCAGCAGCTTGGCGGGGGGGCCGGTAGAAGGAAACACCATATATTTT. Protein sequence: CASSLAGGPVEGNTIYF.

The chain carries TRBV7-9 and TRBJ1-1; the match to TRBD1 covers 7 bases. This CDR3 is 15 amino acids long. Trimming cost V 1 base and J 7 bases; bases outside gene matches: 9. Germline CDR1 SEHNR, CDR2 FQNEAQ (reference sequence). This CDR3 reads CASSLEVGGGSEAFF. CDR3 sequence (DNA): TGTGCCAGCAGCTTAGAGGTAGGGGGCGGAAGTGAAGCTTTCTTT.

V and J are TRBV29-1 and TRBJ2-3; TRBD1 might be the D (6 bases). This CDR3 comprises 14 residues. Germline V lookup: CDR1 SQVTM, CDR2 ANQGSEA. Trimming removed 5 bases from V and 0 bases from J, with 12 bases in between. DNA for the CDR3: TGCAGCGTTCAGCGGACAGATAGCACAGATACGCAGTATTTT. Translated: CSVQRTDSTDTQYF.

The V gene is TRBV7-6, the J gene TRBJ2-7, with TRBD2 matching 10 bases. There are 16 residues in the CDR3. The V gene's germline CDR1 is SGHVS and CDR2 FNYEAQ. After removal of 5 bases from V and 0 bases from J, the junction contained 7 bases not matched to a gene. CDR3 bases: TGTGCCAGCAGCCCCGGACTAGCGGTGTACTCCTACGAGCAGTACTTC. Amino acids: CASSPGLAVYSYEQYF.

V and J are TRBV5-1 and TRBJ2-7, with 7 nucleotides matching TRBD1. Germline CDR1 and CDR2: SGHRS and YFSETQ. The CDR3 length is 13 residues. J lost 6 bases, V lost 3 bases, and 6 bases had no gene match. CDR3 protein: CASSSTDRSEQYF. In DNA form, the CDR3 reads TGCGCCAGCAGCTCTACGGACAGGTCCGAGCAGTACTTC.

The genes are TRBV6-1 and TRBJ2-7; TRBD1 matches 7 bases. This CDR3 spans 14 amino acids. Trimming removed 2 bases from V and 2 bases from J; junction bases left unmatched: 3. Germline V CDR1 and CDR2: MNHNS, SASEGT. This CDR3 is CASSEFQGAYEQYF. In DNA, the CDR3 is TGTGCCAGCAGTGAATTCCAGGGGGCCTACGAGCAGTACTTC.

V usage is TRBV4-3 and J usage is TRBJ2-1; TRBD1 is a possible D gene (6 bases). Germline loops: CDR1 LGHNA, CDR2 YSLEER. The CDR3 is made up of 13 amino acids. V shed 4 bases and J shed 4 bases, with 8 bases lying between them. The CDR3 nucleotides read TGCGCCAGCAGCCGAGGACAGTACAATGAGCAGTTCTTC. This translates into CASSRGQYNEQFF.

The chain joins TRBV5-3 to TRBJ1-4, with unresolved D. TRBV5-3 is reported as an ORF; its role is uncertain. The V gene lost 4 bases and the J gene lost 8 bases, with 21 bases spanning the gap. This CDR3 region has 16 residues. CDR3 in DNA: TGTGCCAGAAGCGTGAGGTCGCGTCTTTTTGGAGAAAAACTGTTTTTT. Its protein is CARSVRSRLFGEKLFF.